A single sample is the source of the 30 T cell receptor beta chains below, sequenced in a study of T cells in tumors after PD-1 blockade (dated by TCRdb to between 2019 and 2020). Library preparation employed the immunoSEQ multiplex PCR assay. Drawn from immuneACCESS, this table holds only the in-frame rearrangements with V and J called that TCRdb kept. Clones are partly lost; checked studies trace under half to an unresolved V gene and leave the rest unexplained. Here the sample has roughly 50,000 clones; over 70% occur a single time. Of the sample, 4% to 4.5% falls within the top ten clones. Taken with the paper, the label for time point translates to: before anti-PD-1 therapy. The sequencing here drew on PBMCs, taken before anti-PD-1 treatment. These receptors came from a human donor with basal cell carcinoma.

The gene calls are TRBV30 and TRBJ1-4, with D possibly TRBD1 on 5 matching bases. The germline gives CDR1 GTSNPN, CDR2 SVGIG (reference sequence). V dropped 5 bases and J dropped 4 bases, with 8 bases sitting between them. The CDR3 has 12 amino acids. CDR3 DNA sequence: TGTGCCTGGGGGGGAATTAATGAAAAACTGTTTTTT. This translates into CAWGGINEKLFF.

The rearrangement uses TRBV6-5 and TRBJ1-2, with 7 positions matching TRBD1. V gave up 4 bases and J gave up 6 bases; unmatched junction bases: 5. CDR1 is MNHEY, CDR2 SVGAGI, per germline. The CDR3 has 13 amino acids. As DNA, the CDR3 is TGTGCCAGCAGTTTGGACAGGAAAAATGGCTACACCTTC. This codes for CASSLDRKNGYTF.

The chain is built from TRBV29-1 and TRBJ2-5; a weak D match, TRBD2 (5 bases). The germline gives CDR1 SQVTM, CDR2 ANQGSEA. V was pared by 3 bases and J by 5 bases, with 16 bases between. The CDR3 has 14 residues. This chain's CDR3 is CSVDRVGKTETQYF. The DNA of the CDR3 is TGCAGCGTTGATAGGGTCGGGAAGACGGAGACCCAGTACTTC. Together with reference TRBV29-1 and TRBJ2-5, the CDR3 gives the full variable domain: SAVISQKPSRDICQRGTSLTIQCQVDSQVTMMFWYRQQPGQSLTLIATANQGSEATYESGFVIDKFPISRPNLTFSTLTVSNMSPEDSSIYLCSVDRVGKTETQYFGPGTRLLVL.

V gene TRBV4-1 combines with J gene TRBJ1-2; 7 bases match TRBD1. Germline V gene sequence: CDR1 MGHRA, CDR2 YSYEKL. This CDR3 has 15 residues. V lost 1 base to trimming and J lost 4 bases; unmatched junction nucleotides: 6. The CDR3 DNA sequence: TGCGCCAGCAGCCAAGTTCAGGGGGTCCTCTATGGCTACACCTTC. It encodes CASSQVQGVLYGYTF.

This chain connects TRBV14 to TRBJ1-6; tentative D call: TRBD1 (6 bases). Trimming shortened V by 0 bases and J by 7 bases, and 10 bases separated the two germline ends. From germline, CDR1 is SGHDN and CDR2 FVKESK. This CDR3 is 15 amino acids long. The CDR3 here is CASSQEGARNSPLHF. The DNA for the CDR3 is TGTGCCAGCAGCCAAGAGGGGGCGCGGAATTCACCCCTCCACTTT.

This chain uses TRBV19 with TRBJ1-5; 8 bases align to TRBD1. V was pared by 7 bases and J by 2 bases, with 10 bases of the junction left unmatched. Germline lookup yields CDR1 LNHDA and CDR2 SQIVND (reference sequence). The CDR3 totals 16 residues. In nucleotides, the CDR3 is TGTGCCAGTACCCCGGACAGGGCGGTTGGCAATCAGCCCCAGCATTTT. Translation gives CASTPDRAVGNQPQHF.

The chain has TRBV19 and TRBJ1-5; D remains ambiguous. The CDR3 spans 14 residues. Trimming removed 4 bases at V and 4 bases at J, with 11 bases between. In germline, CDR1 is LNHDA, CDR2 SQIVND (reference sequence). CDR3 protein: CASSTSDTNQPQHF. CDR3 coding DNA: TGTGCCAGTAGTACGTCCGACACGAATCAGCCCCAGCATTTT.

The chain couples TRBV18 to TRBJ1-1; possible D gene TRBD1, 6 bases. Trimming left V 8 bases short and J 1 base short, with 14 bases between. The CDR3 contains 14 residues. Germline V gene sequence: CDR1 KGHSH, CDR2 LQKENI. CDR3 nucleotide sequence: TGTGCCAGCCGCTACGGGACACCGAACACTGAAGCTTTCTTT. Translation gives CASRYGTPNTEAFF.

The chain has TRBV19 and TRBJ1-4, with D tentatively TRBD1 (5 bases). The CDR3 length is 15 residues. CDR1 LNHDA and CDR2 SQIVND come from the germline V gene (reference sequence). V was pared by 4 bases and J by 5 bases, with 14 bases between. CDR3 region: CASSTLIGGNEKLFF. CDR3 in DNA: TGTGCCAGTAGTACTCTGATCGGGGGGAATGAAAAACTGTTTTTT.

This chain connects TRBV9 to TRBJ2-2; 9 nucleotides line up with TRBD1. The V and J ends lost 3 bases and 3 bases, in that order; junction bases with no gene match: 3. Looked up from germline, CDR1 is SGDLS and CDR2 is YYNGEE. The CDR3 is 15 residues long. The chain's CDR3 is CASSARTGDTGELFF. CDR3 sequence (DNA): TGTGCCAGCAGCGCCCGGACAGGGGACACCGGGGAGCTGTTTTTT. Full variable domain (missing parts from reference TRBV9 and TRBJ2-2): DSGVTQTPKHLITATGQRVTLRCSPRSGDLSVYWYQQSLDQGLQFLIQYYNGEERAKGNILERFSAQQFPDLHSELNLSSLELGDSALYFCASSARTGDTGELFFGEGSRLTVL.

The DNA of the CDR3 is TGTGCCAGCAGCCTAACTACAGGTGCGTTCCCCTACGAGCAGTACTTC. This translates into CASSLTTGAFPYEQYF. J is TRBJ2-7 and V is TRBV7-8; maybe TRBD1 (5 bases). From germline, CDR1 is SGHVS and CDR2 FQNEAQ. Trimming shortened V by 5 bases and J by 2 bases, and 19 bases separated the two germline ends. This CDR3 region has 16 residues.

The chain couples TRBV5-4 to TRBJ2-7; TRBD1 might be the D (6 bases). This CDR3 is built from 13 residues. Between the trimmed V and J ends, which lost 0 bases and 7 bases, there was a span of 11 bases. From germline, CDR1 is SGHNT and CDR2 YYREEE (reference sequence). The CDR3 nucleotides are TGTGCCAGCAGCTTGGAAGGGGGACAAGAGCAGTACTTC. Protein product: CASSLEGGQEQYF.

Concerning this clone itself: This same CDR3 is encoded by further DNA sequences in the sample. The CDR3 DNA is TGTGCCAGCAGCGCGGGACAGGGCTATGGCTACACCTTC. Its translation: CASSAGQGYGYTF. V and J are TRBV6-4 and TRBJ1-2, with 9 bases aligning to TRBD1. J lost 4 bases, V lost 6 bases, and 3 bases had no gene match. The CDR3 extends over 13 amino acids. Germline V gives CDR1 MRHNA, CDR2 SNTAGT.

The chain uses TRBV27 and TRBJ2-3; D gene ambiguous. Germline-derived CDR1 and CDR2 are MNHEY and SMNVEV (reference sequence). The CDR3 spans 13 residues. V shed 6 bases and J shed 0 bases, with 7 bases lying between them. The CDR3 DNA reads TGTGCCAGCAGCCAGACTAGCACAGATACGCAGTATTTT. Its protein product is CASSQTSTDTQYF.

Only one count was recorded for this clone. The chain has TRBV19 and TRBJ1-1; D is ambiguous. V shed 3 bases and J shed 9 bases, with 11 bases lying between them. CDR1 and CDR2 from the germline V gene are LNHDA and SQIVND (reference sequence). The CDR3 extends over 12 amino acids. This CDR3 is CASSIDGVKAFF. CDR3 nucleotide sequence: TGTGCCAGTAGTATTGACGGGGTCAAAGCTTTCTTT.

V usage is TRBV14 and J usage is TRBJ2-7; no definite D call. Deletions cut 5 bases from V and 3 bases from J, with 11 bases between. There are 13 residues in the CDR3. Germline assignment: CDR1 SGHDN and CDR2 FVKESK. This CDR3 reads CASSSAMNYEQYF. In DNA form, the CDR3 reads TGTGCCAGCAGCAGCGCCATGAACTACGAGCAGTACTTC. Using reference TRBV14 and TRBJ2-7 for the parts outside the CDR3, the full variable domain is EAGVTQFPSHSVIEKGQTVTLRCDPISGHDNLYWYRRVMGKEIKFLLHFVKESKQDESGMPNNRFLAERTGGTYSTLKVQPAELEDSGVYFCASSSAMNYEQYFGPGTRLTVT.

This sequence joins TRBV30 and TRBJ2-7; D is uncertain. Germline loops: CDR1 GTSNPN, CDR2 SVGIG (reference sequence). With 5 bases removed from V and 3 bases from J, the gap between germline ends came to 5 bases. CDR3 length equals 10 residues. The CDR3 nucleotides read TGTGCCTGGGGAAACTACGAGCAGTACTTC. It yields the protein CAWGNYEQYF.

This clone was counted between two and nine times. This chain joins TRBV5-4 and TRBJ2-3, with 8 bases matching TRBD2. This CDR3 is 15 amino acids long. Germline V gene lookup returns CDR1 SGHNT and CDR2 YYREEE (reference sequence). Trimming cost V 2 bases and J 4 bases; bases outside gene matches: 6. CDR3 sequence reads: CASSFTSGASDTQYF. The CDR3 DNA sequence: TGTGCCAGCAGCTTTACTAGCGGAGCTTCAGATACGCAGTATTTT.

The rearrangement uses TRBV4-1 and TRBJ2-1, with TRBD1 matching over 7 bases. There are 17 residues in the CDR3. Germline CDR1 MGHRA, CDR2 YSYEKL. Unmatched junction bases numbered 12, after V lost 6 bases and J lost 1 base. The CDR3 reads CASRADRSPLSYNEQFF. The CDR3 DNA sequence: TGCGCCAGCAGAGCGGACAGGTCTCCTTTATCCTACAATGAGCAGTTCTTC.

The J gene is TRBJ1-1, the V gene TRBV14; 9 nucleotides line up with TRBD1. The junction had 7 bases not matched to a gene; V was cut back by 6 bases and J by 2 bases. This CDR3 has 15 residues. Germline V CDR1 and CDR2: SGHDN, FVKESK. In DNA, the CDR3 is TGTGCCAGCAGGGACGACAGGGGGAAAAACACTGAAGCTTTCTTT. This gives the protein CASRDDRGKNTEAFF.

The rearrangement joins TRBV6-5 to TRBJ1-4; tentatively, D is TRBD1 (5 bases). Germline V CDR1 and CDR2: MNHEY, SVGAGI. This CDR3 is 15 amino acids long. Trimming took off 0 bases at V and 5 bases at J, with 10 bases between the two ends. The CDR3 reads CASSYSTGRNEKLFF. CDR3 DNA: TGTGCCAGCAGTTACTCGACGGGACGGAATGAAAAACTGTTTTTT.

The chain links TRBV6-1 to TRBJ1-1; D unclear. V lost 5 bases and J 4 bases, leaving 14 bases between the germline ends. The CDR3 consists of 14 residues. From germline, CDR1 is MNHNS and CDR2 SASEGT. The CDR3 DNA reads TGTGCCAGCAGTCCCTTGTTGGCAGGCACTGAAGCTTTCTTT. Translating gives CASSPLLAGTEAFF.

The V and J genes are TRBV30 and TRBJ2-1; 12 nucleotides align to TRBD2. V lost 4 bases and J lost 10; bases outside the gene matches: 11. The CDR3 consists of 15 residues. Looked up from germline, CDR1 is GTSNPN and CDR2 is SVGIG (reference sequence). In DNA, the CDR3 is TGTGCCTGGAACCCTAGCGGGGGGGCATTAGACGAGCAGTTCTTC. This gives the protein CAWNPSGGALDEQFF.

The rearrangement joins TRBV18 to TRBJ1-2; 8 bases match TRBD1. Looked up from germline, CDR1 is KGHSH and CDR2 is LQKENI. The CDR3 sequence is 13 residues long. Unmatched junction bases numbered 4, after V lost 6 bases and J lost 4 bases. CDR3 nucleotide sequence: TGTGCCAGCTCGCGGACAGGGACCTATGGCTACACCTTC. Encoded protein: CASSRTGTYGYTF.

The chain joins TRBV12-5 to TRBJ2-7; a possible D gene is TRBD2 (5 bases). The CDR3 runs to 16 residues. In germline, CDR1 is LGHNT, CDR2 FRNRAP. V was clipped by 3 bases and J by 0 bases, with 15 bases between them. The CDR3 spells CASGFTAGLSSYEQYF. Written as DNA, the CDR3 is TGTGCTAGTGGTTTTACGGCGGGCCTGAGCTCCTACGAGCAGTACTTC.

The J gene is TRBJ2-2, the V gene TRBV7-2, with D maybe TRBD2 (7 bases). This CDR3 region has 14 residues. Germline V gene sequence: CDR1 SGHTA, CDR2 FQGNSA. V shed 4 bases and J shed 6 bases, with 12 bases lying between them. As DNA, the CDR3 is TGTGCCAGCAGCTCCGGGGGGCCCTCCGGGGAGCTGTTTTTT. Its translation: CASSSGGPSGELFF.

This clone was observed once. This chain uses TRBV4-1 with TRBJ1-1; no reliable D call. V lost 11 bases and J 4 bases, leaving 5 bases between the germline ends. CDR1 and CDR2 (germline): MGHRA, YSYEKL. The CDR3 contains 9 residues. The CDR3, as DNA: TGCGCCCGCACCACTGAAGCTTTCTTT. It encodes CARTTEAFF.

V is TRBV20-1 and J is TRBJ2-1; D gene unclear. CDR3 size: 13 residues. Germline CDR1 DFQATT, CDR2 SNEGSKA (reference sequence). Trimming took off 3 bases at V and 0 bases at J, with 6 bases between the two ends. CDR3 region: CSASGGSYNEQFF. CDR3 DNA sequence: TGCAGTGCTAGTGGTGGCTCCTACAATGAGCAGTTCTTC.

A few counts support this clone. The chain links TRBV7-9 to TRBJ1-5; 10 positions agree with TRBD1. The CDR3 is 16 residues long. Losses at the gene ends were 5 bases for V and 3 bases for J; bases not matched to a gene: 7. Per germline, CDR1 SEHNR and CDR2 FQNEAQ (reference sequence). The CDR3 spells CASSIGTGAPNQPQHF. The CDR3 DNA reads TGTGCCAGCAGCATCGGGACAGGGGCACCCAATCAGCCCCAGCATTTT.

The chain combines TRBV3-1 (or the pseudogene TRBV3-2) with TRBJ1-1; D gene uncertain. Germline V CDR1 and CDR2: LGHDT, YNNKEL (reference sequence). CDR3 size: 13 residues. V dropped 2 bases and J dropped 1 base, with 5 bases sitting between them. The DNA for the CDR3 is TGTGCCAGCAGCCAAAAGGAGAACACTGAAGCTTTCTTT. Residues: CASSQKENTEAFF.